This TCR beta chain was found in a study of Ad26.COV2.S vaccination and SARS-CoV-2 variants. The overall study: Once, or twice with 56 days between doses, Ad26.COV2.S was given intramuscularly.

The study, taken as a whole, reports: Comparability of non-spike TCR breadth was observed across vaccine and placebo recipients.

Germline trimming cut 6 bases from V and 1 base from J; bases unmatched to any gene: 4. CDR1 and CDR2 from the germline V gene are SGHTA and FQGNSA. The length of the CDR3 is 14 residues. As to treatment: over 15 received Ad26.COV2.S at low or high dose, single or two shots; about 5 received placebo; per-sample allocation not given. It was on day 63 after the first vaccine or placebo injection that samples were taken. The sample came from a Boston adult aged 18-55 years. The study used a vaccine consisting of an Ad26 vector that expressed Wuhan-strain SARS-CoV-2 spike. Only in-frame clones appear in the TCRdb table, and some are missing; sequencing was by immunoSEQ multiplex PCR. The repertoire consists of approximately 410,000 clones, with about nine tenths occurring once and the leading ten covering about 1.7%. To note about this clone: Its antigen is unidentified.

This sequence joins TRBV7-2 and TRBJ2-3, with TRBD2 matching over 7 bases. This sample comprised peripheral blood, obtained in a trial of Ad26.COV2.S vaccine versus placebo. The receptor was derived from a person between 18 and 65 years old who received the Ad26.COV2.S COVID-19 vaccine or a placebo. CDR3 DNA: TGTGCCAGCAGAAGTGGGGGGGGCACAGATACGCAGTATTTT. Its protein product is CASRSGGGTDTQYF.